This is a list of T cell receptor beta chains from one sample in a study of human T cells and chemical hapten exposure. TCRdb ran MiXCR on the RACE reads and lists one entry per CDR3 protein. This repertoire shows around 120,000 distinct CDR3 sequences, about 13% found once; its top ten account for around 0.99%. This specimen was whole blood, taken in connection with sensitization to the hapten diphenylcyclopropenone (DPC). The source is a man between 18 and 29 years old with alopecia areata. Some clones in this sample may be carry-over from other donors' samples. CDR3s include the opening cysteine and the closing phenylalanine or tryptophan. D genes are given only for firm matches. Clone size is not always given. Where it is, it says once, few, many or a class for expanded clones.

TRBV29-1	.	TRBJ2-1	.	TGCAGCGTTAGCCCACTAGCCGGGACCTACAATGAGCAGTTCTTC	CSVSPLAGTYNEQFF
TRBV5-5	.	TRBJ1-1	.	TGTGCCAGCAGCTTGAATCGCAAGACGCACACTGAAGCTTTCTTT	CASSLNRKTHTEAFF
TRBV7-9	.	TRBJ2-1	.	TGTGCCAGCAGCTCAGGGAACAATGAGCAGTTCTTC	CASSSGNNEQFF
TRBV12-3/TRBV12-4	.	TRBJ2-1	few	TGTGCCAGCAGCCCTGACACGAACAATGAGCAGTTCTTC	CASSPDTNNEQFF
TRBV10-3	.	TRBJ1-1	few	TGTGCCATCACTTGGAGAGGGGACACTGAAGCTTTCTTT	CAITWRGDTEAFF
TRBV4-1	TRBD1	TRBJ1-1	.	TGCGCCAGCAGCCAGGGACAGGGATCGATGAACACTGAAGCTTTCTTT	CASSQGQGSMNTEAFF
TRBV19	TRBD1	TRBJ1-5	.	TGTGCCAGTAGTATTCAGGGACAGGTCGATCAGCCCCAGCATTTT	CASSIQGQVDQPQHF
TRBV4-2	.	TRBJ1-2	few	TGTGCCAGCAGCCAAGATATGGAGGGGAGTGACTATGGCTACACCTTC	CASSQDMEGSDYGYTF
TRBV6-5	TRBD1	TRBJ2-3	few	TGTGCCAGCAGTGAAGACAGGGTCGGGAGCACAGATACGCAGTATTTT	CASSEDRVGSTDTQYF
TRBV28	.	TRBJ1-5	few	TGTGCCAGCAGTCTAGCAGGGTCTTCGGGGCAGCCCCAGCATTTT	CASSLAGSSGQPQHF
TRBV9	TRBD2	TRBJ2-7	.	TGTGCCAGCAGCCCCCGTTCTAGCGGGGGTTACGAGCAGTACTTC	CASSPRSSGGYEQYF
TRBV7-2	TRBD1	TRBJ1-4	few	TGTGCCAGCAGTAAGGACAGGGGTGGAGAAAAACTGTTTTTT	CASSKDRGGEKLFF
TRBV28	TRBD2	TRBJ2-7	.	TGTGCCAGCAGTCCCTTGTTCTTTCAGCGGGGAACCTACGAGCAGTACTTC	CASSPLFFQRGTYEQYF
TRBV4-1	.	TRBJ2-2	.	TGCGCCAGCAGCCAAGATCTGGGGTTATCCGGGGAGCTGTTTTTT	CASSQDLGLSGELFF
TRBV7-2	TRBD1	TRBJ1-2	.	TGTGCCAGCAGCTTAGTTGGGAGTTTGACAGGGCGCTATGGCTACACCTTC	CASSLVGSLTGRYGYTF
TRBV28	.	TRBJ2-3	.	TGTGCCAGCCCCCCGCGGCAGACTAGCACAGATACGCAGTATTTT	CASPPRQTSTDTQYF
TRBV11-2	.	TRBJ1-1	.	TGTGCCAGCAGCGCGAACAGGAACACTGAAGCTTTCTTT	CASSANRNTEAFF
TRBV4-1	TRBD2	TRBJ2-7	.	TGCGCCAGCAGCCCGACCGGGGGGGGTGGATCCTCCTACGAGCAGTACTTC	CASSPTGGGGSSYEQYF
TRBV7-9	TRBD1	TRBJ1-1	many	TGTGCCAGCAGCTCTAGACAGGGGATGAACACTGAAGCTTTCTTT	CASSSRQGMNTEAFF
TRBV7-2	.	TRBJ2-3	many	TGTGCCAGCAGCTACACAGATACGCAGTATTTT	CASSYTDTQYF
TRBV12-5	.	TRBJ2-3	.	TGTGCTAGTGGTTTGCCCGACACAGATACGCAGTATTTT	CASGLPDTDTQYF
TRBV25-1	.	TRBJ1-5	many	TGTGCCAGCAGTGACCAGGGCCACTTCAATCAGCCCCAGCATTTT	CASSDQGHFNQPQHF
TRBV7-2	.	TRBJ2-2	few	TGTGCCAGCAGCTTACAGGGTCGGACCGGGGAGCTGTTTTTT	CASSLQGRTGELFF
TRBV5-1	TRBD1	TRBJ1-1	.	TGCGCCAGCAGCTTAACAGGGGGCAGGGCACTGAGTCTTAATTCCGCTTTCTTT	CASSLTGGRALSLNSAFF
TRBV5-1	.	TRBJ2-4	many	TGCGCCAGCAGCCAGAAGGTCGACAGGACAGTGGGAAATCCATCCAAAAACATTCAGTACTTC	CASSQKVDRTVGNPSKNIQYF
TRBV5-4	TRBD2	TRBJ2-5	.	TGTGCCAGCAGCTTGGCCCAGGCGGGGGAGGAGACCCAGTACTTC	CASSLAQAGEETQYF
TRBV12-3/TRBV12-4	.	TRBJ1-1	.	TGTGCCAGCAGCCCAGGGATGGTGGGCACTGAAGCTTTCTTT	CASSPGMVGTEAFF
TRBV5-1	TRBD1	TRBJ1-2	few	TGCGCCAGCAGCTCGGGACAGGGGGCTGGCTACACCTTC	CASSSGQGAGYTF
TRBV18	.	TRBJ1-5	few	TGTGCCAGCTCACCAGGGGTCAATCAGCCCCAGCATTTT	CASSPGVNQPQHF
TRBV27	.	TRBJ2-7	.	TGTGCCAGCAGTTTGGGGGGAAACTACGAGCAGTACTTC	CASSLGGNYEQYF
TRBV12-3/TRBV12-4	.	TRBJ2-7	few	TGTGCCAGCAGTTTCGGCTGGGATGACGAGCAGTACTTC	CASSFGWDDEQYF
TRBV4-1	TRBD2	TRBJ2-7	.	TGCGCCAGCAGCCGATTCATAAGACGTGGGACTAGCGGGGGGAACTACGAGCAGTACTTC	CASSRFIRRGTSGGNYEQYF
TRBV9	.	TRBJ1-3	.	TGTGCCAGCAGCGTAGCTACCGGGGGAGCTGGAAACACCATATATTTT	CASSVATGGAGNTIYF
TRBV27	TRBD1	TRBJ2-3	.	TGTGCCAGCAGTTGGACAGGGGGGACAGATACGCAGTATTTT	CASSWTGGTDTQYF
TRBV9	.	TRBJ2-3	once	TGTGCCAGCAGCAACCCGCGGACGTTGGCGCAGTATTTT	CASSNPRTLAQYF
TRBV11-2	.	TRBJ2-5	.	TGTGCCAGCAGCTTCCCCCCGGCCGAGACCCAGTACTTC	CASSFPPAETQYF
TRBV5-1	TRBD2	TRBJ2-3	few	TGCGCCAGCAGCCGGGGACTAGCGGGGGGCCCCGGTATCACAGATACGCAGTATTTT	CASSRGLAGGPGITDTQYF
TRBV7-9	TRBD1	TRBJ1-1	.	TGTGCCAGCAGCTTAGTTCTGACCCTCCGAAGAGACAGGGGGCAAGAAGGCACTGAAGCTTTCTTT	CASSLVLTLRRDRGQEGTEAFF
TRBV19	.	TRBJ2-7	.	TGTGCCAGTAGTACGGGACTCTCCCCCTACGAGCAGTACTTC	CASSTGLSPYEQYF
TRBV6-1	.	TRBJ2-3	once	TGTGCCAGCAGTGAACAGGGAATTACGCGCACAGATACGCAGTATTTT	CASSEQGITRTDTQYF
TRBV7-3	.	TRBJ1-2	.	TGTGCCAGCAGCTTAACCGGGGTTAACTATGGCTACACCTTC	CASSLTGVNYGYTF
TRBV5-4	TRBD2	TRBJ2-1	.	TGTGCCAGCAGCCTTTACGGGACTAGCGATGAGCAGTTCTTC	CASSLYGTSDEQFF
TRBV7-2	.	TRBJ1-5	.	TGTGCCAGCAGCTTTAGAGGGAGCAATCAGCCCCAGCATTTT	CASSFRGSNQPQHF
TRBV11-2	TRBD1	TRBJ2-1	.	TGTGCCAGCAGCTTAGTGGGGGACAGCCCTTTTAATGAGCAGTTCTTC	CASSLVGDSPFNEQFF
TRBV20-1	.	TRBJ1-5	few	TGCAGTGCTAGTGAGAGCAATCAGCCCCAGCATTTT	CSASESNQPQHF
TRBV24-1	.	TRBJ2-2	.	TGTGCCACCAGTGATTTGAGGCAGCCCACCGGGGAGCTGTTTTTT	CATSDLRQPTGELFF
TRBV11-3	.	TRBJ2-1	.	TGTGCCAGCAGCTTAGACGGGCATGAGCAGTTCTTC	CASSLDGHEQFF
TRBV18	.	TRBJ1-2	.	TGTGCCAGCTCACTCCCCTTTCGGGTTAACTATGGCTACACCTTC	CASSLPFRVNYGYTF